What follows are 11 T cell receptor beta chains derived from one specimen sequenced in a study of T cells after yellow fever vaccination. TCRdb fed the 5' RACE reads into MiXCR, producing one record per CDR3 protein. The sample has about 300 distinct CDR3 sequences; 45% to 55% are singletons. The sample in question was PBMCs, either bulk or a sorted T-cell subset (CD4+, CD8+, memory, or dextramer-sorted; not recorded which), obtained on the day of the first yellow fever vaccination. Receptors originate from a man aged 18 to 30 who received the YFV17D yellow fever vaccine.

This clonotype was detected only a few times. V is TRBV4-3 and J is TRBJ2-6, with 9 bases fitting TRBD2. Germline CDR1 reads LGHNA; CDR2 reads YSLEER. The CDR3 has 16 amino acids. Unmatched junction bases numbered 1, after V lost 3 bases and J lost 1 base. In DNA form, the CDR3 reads TGCGCCAGCAGCCAGACTAGCGGTTCTGGGGCCAACGTCCTGACTTTC. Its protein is CASSQTSGSGANVLTF.

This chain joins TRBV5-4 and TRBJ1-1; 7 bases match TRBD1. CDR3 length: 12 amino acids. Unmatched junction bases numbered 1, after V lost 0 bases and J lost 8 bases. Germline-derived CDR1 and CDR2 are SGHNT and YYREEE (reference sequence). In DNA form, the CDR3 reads TGTGCCAGCAGCTTGGAGGACAGGGAAGCTTTCTTT. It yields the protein CASSLEDREAFF. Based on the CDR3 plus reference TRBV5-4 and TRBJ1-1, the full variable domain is ETGVTQSPTHLIKTRGQQVTLRCSSQSGHNTVSWYQQALGQGPQFIFQYYREEENGRGNFPPRFSGLQFPNYSSELNVNALELDDSALYLCASSLEDREAFFGQGTRLTVV.

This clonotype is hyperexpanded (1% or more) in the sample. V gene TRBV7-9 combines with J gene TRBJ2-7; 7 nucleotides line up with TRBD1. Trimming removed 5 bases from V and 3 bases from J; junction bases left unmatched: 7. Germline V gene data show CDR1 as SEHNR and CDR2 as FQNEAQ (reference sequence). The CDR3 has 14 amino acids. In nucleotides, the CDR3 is TGTGCCAGCAGCCCAGGGGGACACTTCTACGAGCAGTACTTC. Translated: CASSPGGHFYEQYF. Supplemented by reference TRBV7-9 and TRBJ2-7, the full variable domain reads DTGVSQNPRHKITKRGQNVTFRCDPISEHNRLYWYRQTLGQGPEFLTYFQNEAQLEKSRLLSDRFSAERPKGSFSTLEIQRTEQGDSAMYLCASSPGGHFYEQYFGPGTRLTVT.

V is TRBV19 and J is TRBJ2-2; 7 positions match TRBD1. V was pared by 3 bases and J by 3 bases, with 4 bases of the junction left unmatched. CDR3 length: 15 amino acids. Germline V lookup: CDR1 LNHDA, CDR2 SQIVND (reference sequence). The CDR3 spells CASSITGVDTGELFF. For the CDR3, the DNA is TGTGCCAGTAGTATTACAGGGGTGGACACCGGGGAGCTGTTTTTT.

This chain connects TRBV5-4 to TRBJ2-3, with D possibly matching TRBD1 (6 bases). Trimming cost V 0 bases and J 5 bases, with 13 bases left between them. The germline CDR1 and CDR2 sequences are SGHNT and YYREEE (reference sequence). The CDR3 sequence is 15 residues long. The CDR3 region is CASSLGIRGGDTQYF. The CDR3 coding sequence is TGTGCCAGCAGCTTGGGCATCAGGGGCGGAGATACGCAGTATTTT.

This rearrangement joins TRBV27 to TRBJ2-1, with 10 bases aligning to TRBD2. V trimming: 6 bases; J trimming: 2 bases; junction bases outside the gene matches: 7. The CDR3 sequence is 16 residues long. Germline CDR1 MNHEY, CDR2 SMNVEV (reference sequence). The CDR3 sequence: CASSQSGGVAYNEQFF. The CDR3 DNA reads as TGTGCCAGCAGCCAGAGCGGGGGGGTCGCCTACAATGAGCAGTTCTTC.

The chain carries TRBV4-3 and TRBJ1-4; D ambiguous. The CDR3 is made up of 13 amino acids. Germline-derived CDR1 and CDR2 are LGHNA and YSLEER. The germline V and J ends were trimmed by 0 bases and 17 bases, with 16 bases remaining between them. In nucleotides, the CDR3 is TGCGCCAGCAGCCAAGATCAACTAGCCAACCTCTTTTTT. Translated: CASSQDQLANLFF.

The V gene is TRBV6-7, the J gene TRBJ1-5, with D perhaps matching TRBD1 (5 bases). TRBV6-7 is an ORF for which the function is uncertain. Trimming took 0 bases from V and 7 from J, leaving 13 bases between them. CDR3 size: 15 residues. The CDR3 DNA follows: TGTGCCAGCAGTTACTCGGACAAAATCCAACAGCCCCAGCATTTT. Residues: CASSYSDKIQQPQHF.

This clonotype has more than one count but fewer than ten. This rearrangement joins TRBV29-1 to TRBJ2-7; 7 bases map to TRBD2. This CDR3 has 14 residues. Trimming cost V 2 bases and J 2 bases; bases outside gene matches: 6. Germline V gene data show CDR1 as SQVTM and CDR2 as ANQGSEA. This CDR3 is CSVEREDLPYEQYF. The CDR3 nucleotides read TGCAGCGTTGAACGGGAGGATCTGCCCTACGAGCAGTACTTC.

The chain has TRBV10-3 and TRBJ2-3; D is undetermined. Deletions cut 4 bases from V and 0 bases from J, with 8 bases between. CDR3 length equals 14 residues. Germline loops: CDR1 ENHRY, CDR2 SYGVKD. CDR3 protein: CAISVVSSTDTQYF. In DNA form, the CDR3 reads TGTGCCATCAGTGTTGTCTCTAGCACAGATACGCAGTATTTT.

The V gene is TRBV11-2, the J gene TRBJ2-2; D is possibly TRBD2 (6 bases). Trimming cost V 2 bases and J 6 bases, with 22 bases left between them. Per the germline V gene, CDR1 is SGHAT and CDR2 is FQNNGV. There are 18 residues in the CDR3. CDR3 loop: CASSLRYTRRAVPGELFF. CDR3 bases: TGTGCCAGCAGCTTACGTTACACTCGGAGGGCTGTGCCCGGGGAGCTGTTTTTT.